Listed here are 22 T cell receptor beta chains from one sample, sequenced in a study of OX40 agonist ivuxolimab in advanced cancers. Profiled with immunoSEQ multiplex PCR; TCRdb holds only in-frame clones, not every one. The sample contains 33,000 or so clones, approximately 80% of which appear only once. The sample consisted of CD4+ or CD8+ T cells sorted from blood, taken in a trial of the OX40 agonist ivuxolimab. Source of these receptors: an adult with an advanced solid tumor such as melanoma, head and neck, liver or kidney cancer.

As for this clone: Compared with germline, one end of the junction differs, possibly owing to a read error. J is TRBJ2-7 and V is TRBV30; perhaps D is TRBD1 or TRBD2 (6 bases each). Germline-derived CDR1 and CDR2 are GTSNPN and SVGIG (reference sequence). There are 12 residues in the CDR3. CDR3 sequence: CARRGSSYEQYF. CDR3 sequence (DNA): TGTGCCCGGAGGGGGAGCTCCTACGAGCAGTACTTC.

The chain has TRBV9 and TRBJ1-2; TRBD1 matches 8 bases. V trimming: 3 bases; J trimming: 0 bases; junction bases outside the gene matches: 4. The CDR3 runs 15 residues. Germline V gene lookup returns CDR1 SGDLS and CDR2 YYNGEE. The CDR3 DNA follows: TGTGCCAGCAGCGGACAGGGGAGAGCTAACTATGGCTACACCTTC. Protein sequence: CASSGQGRANYGYTF. The whole variable domain, remainder taken from reference TRBV9 and TRBJ1-2, is DSGVTQTPKHLITATGQRVTLRCSPRSGDLSVYWYQQSLDQGLQFLIQYYNGEERAKGNILERFSAQQFPDLHSELNLSSLELGDSALYFCASSGQGRANYGYTFGSGTRLTVV.

The V gene is TRBV5-1, the J gene TRBJ2-5; D may match TRBD1 or TRBD2 (6 bases each). The V and J ends lost 5 bases and 11 bases respectively, with 16 bases between them. Looked up from germline, CDR1 is SGHRS and CDR2 is YFSETQ. This CDR3 has 12 residues. The CDR3 region is CASRLDSREQYF. The CDR3 DNA sequence: TGCGCCAGCAGGCTGGACAGCCGGGAGCAGTACTTC.

This clone showed up just once. The V call is TRBV7-3, the J call TRBJ2-1; 11 bases fit TRBD2. The CDR3 extends over 15 amino acids. Germline V gives CDR1 SGHTA, CDR2 FQGTGA. The V and J ends lost 5 bases and 7 bases, in that order; junction bases with no gene match: 7. In DNA form, the CDR3 reads TGTGCCAGCAGCCGACTAGCGGGATGGCTTAATGAGCAGTTCTTC. Its protein is CASSRLAGWLNEQFF.

The J gene is TRBJ2-2, the V gene TRBV7-3, with D maybe TRBD2 (6 bases). The CDR3 extends over 14 amino acids. V was cut by 2 bases and J by 2 bases, with 6 bases left in between. Per germline, CDR1 SGHTA and CDR2 FQGTGA. The CDR3 DNA sequence: TGTGCCAGCAGCTTAGGGACTAACACCGGGGAGCTGTTTTTT. As protein: CASSLGTNTGELFF. Full variable domain (remainder filled in from reference TRBV7-3 and TRBJ2-2): GAGVSQTPSNKVTEKGKYVELRCDPISGHTALYWYRQSLGQGPEFLIYFQGTGAADDSGLPNDRFFAVRPEGSVSTLKIQRTERGDSAVYLCASSLGTNTGELFFGEGSRLTVL.

The V call is TRBV2, the J call TRBJ2-3; D may correspond to TRBD1 or TRBD2 (5 bases each). V shed 7 bases and J shed 4 bases, with 15 bases lying between them. The CDR3 extends over 14 amino acids. Germline V gene sequence: CDR1 SNHLY, CDR2 FYNNEI. The CDR3 is CASTQRGASDTQYF. The CDR3 nucleotides read TGTGCCAGCACCCAGAGAGGGGCATCAGATACGCAGTATTTT.

This rearrangement joins TRBV2 to TRBJ2-4; tentatively, D is TRBD2 (6 bases). V shed 6 bases and J shed 1 base, with 16 bases lying between them. The CDR3 loop spans 16 amino acids. Germline values: CDR1 SNHLY, CDR2 FYNNEI. CDR3 region: CASRSLRDLAKNIQYF. The CDR3 DNA reads as TGTGCCAGCAGATCCCTACGGGACTTGGCCAAAAACATTCAGTACTTC.

The CDR3 protein is CASRRTGYTDTQYF. The CDR3 DNA follows: TGCGCCAGCAGACGTACAGGGTACACAGATACGCAGTATTTT. This rearrangement joins TRBV5-1 to TRBJ2-3; weak D call: TRBD1 (6 bases). Germline CDR1 reads SGHRS; CDR2 reads YFSETQ. Trimming removed 5 bases from V and 2 bases from J, with 12 bases in between. This CDR3 is built from 14 residues.

V usage is TRBV7-2 and J usage is TRBJ2-1; TRBD2 agrees at 9 bases. Germline assignment: CDR1 SGHTA and CDR2 FQGNSA. The trim removed 1 base at V and 6 bases at J, leaving 4 bases unmatched. The CDR3 totals 15 residues. The DNA for the CDR3 is TGTGCCAGCAGCTTAGGAGCGGGAGGTGGCAATGAGCAGTTCTTC. The encoded protein is CASSLGAGGGNEQFF.

This clone was counted a single time. This sequence joins TRBV28 and TRBJ2-7, with D possibly called TRBD1 or TRBD2 (5 bases each). The germline V gene encodes CDR1 MDHEN and CDR2 SYDVKM. Trimming cost V 7 bases and J 3 bases, with 13 bases left between them. The CDR3 loop spans 13 amino acids. The CDR3 DNA sequence: TGTGCCAGCACCGGGGCGCACTACTACGAGCAGTACTTC. The encoded protein is CASTGAHYYEQYF. The variable domain in full, completed from reference TRBV28 and TRBJ2-7, reads DVKVTQSSRYLVKRTGEKVFLECVQDMDHENMFWYRQDPGLGLRLIYFSYDVKMKEKGDIPEGYSVSREKKERFSLILESASTNQTSMYLCASTGAHYYEQYFGPGTRLTVT.

This chain connects TRBV6-1 to TRBJ2-3; D unclear. This CDR3 has 11 residues. Trimming left V 7 bases short and J 6 bases short, with 8 bases between. The germline V gene encodes CDR1 MNHNS and CDR2 SASEGT. CDR3 sequence: CASTAGDTQYF. The CDR3 nucleotides read TGTGCCAGCACCGCCGGGGATACGCAGTATTTT.

By its share, this clone is medium-sized. The J gene is TRBJ1-1, the V gene TRBV14; 7 positions agree with TRBD1. The J segment lost 9 bases and the V segment lost 0 bases, leaving 4 bases of the junction unmatched. CDR3 length: 13 residues. CDR1 is SGHDN, CDR2 FVKESK, per germline. CDR3 residues: CASSQDGTDKAFF. CDR3 DNA: TGTGCCAGCAGCCAAGATGGGACAGATAAAGCTTTCTTT.

This clone was recorded only once. This rearrangement joins TRBV5-1 to TRBJ2-5, with D possibly matching TRBD2 (6 bases). There are 14 residues in the CDR3. Germline V CDR1 and CDR2: SGHRS, YFSETQ. The V gene lost 0 bases and the J gene lost 5 bases, with 11 bases spanning the gap. The CDR3 DNA reads as TGCGCCAGCAGCTTGGATGGGGCGGGGGAGACCCAGTACTTC. Amino acids: CASSLDGAGETQYF.

This clone has just one count. The chain carries TRBV19 and TRBJ2-7; perhaps TRBD1 as D (6 bases). There are 15 residues in the CDR3. The germline V and J ends were trimmed by 5 bases and 4 bases, with 18 bases remaining between them. CDR1 is LNHDA and CDR2 is SQIVND in the germline V gene (reference sequence). CDR3 bases: TGTGCCAGTAGTGAAACGGGGACAAATTCTTACGAGCAGTACTTC. Translating gives CASSETGTNSYEQYF.

This rearrangement joins TRBV7-2 to TRBJ2-1; D not resolved. Looked up from germline, CDR1 is SGHTA and CDR2 is FQGNSA. The CDR3 length is 11 residues. With 5 bases removed from V and 8 bases from J, the gap between germline ends came to 7 bases. The CDR3 reads CASSTQDEQFF. DNA of the CDR3: TGTGCCAGCAGCACTCAGGATGAGCAGTTCTTC.

The rearrangement uses TRBV5-1 and TRBJ2-5; 10 positions agree with TRBD2. V gave up 4 bases and J gave up 5 bases; unmatched junction bases: 8. The CDR3 extends over 15 amino acids. Germline V CDR1 and CDR2: SGHRS, YFSETQ. CDR3 residues: CASSRASGSDETQYF. DNA for the CDR3: TGCGCCAGCAGCCGGGCTAGCGGGAGTGATGAGACCCAGTACTTC.

This clone was seen only a few times. The CDR3 DNA sequence: TGTGCCAGCAGCTTAGTGAGAGCGGAGCAGTACTTC. Translation: CASSLVRAEQYF. V is TRBV11-2 and J is TRBJ2-7; D not resolved. CDR3 length: 12 residues. With 1 base removed from V and 7 bases from J, the gap between germline ends came to 8 bases. CDR1 is SGHAT, CDR2 FQNNGV, per germline.

J is TRBJ1-6 and V is TRBV11-2; possible D gene TRBD1, 5 bases. Germline CDR1 reads SGHAT; CDR2 reads FQNNGV. The CDR3 spans 14 residues. Trimming removed 8 bases from V and 5 bases from J, with 13 bases in between. The CDR3 nucleotides are TGTGCCAGCTCCGGGGGAAGGGATAATTCACCCCTCCACTTT. Translated: CASSGGRDNSPLHF.

This chain joins TRBV7-9 and TRBJ2-5, with 8 bases fitting TRBD1. Germline V gives CDR1 SEHNR, CDR2 FQNEAQ (reference sequence). CDR3 size: 14 residues. V shed 5 bases, J shed 4 bases, and the junction held 6 bases outside the gene matches. In DNA form, the CDR3 reads TGTGCCAGCAGCGGCAGGGGGCTGGGAGAGACCCAGTACTTC. This gives the protein CASSGRGLGETQYF.

This clone was picked up one time. This sequence joins TRBV18 and TRBJ1-1, with D unresolved. Germline V gene lookup returns CDR1 KGHSH and CDR2 LQKENI. The CDR3 is made up of 12 amino acids. V lost 5 bases and J lost 3, with 7 bases in between. DNA for the CDR3: TGTGCCAGCTCAAGGATGGACACTGAAGCTTTCTTT. Translating it yields CASSRMDTEAFF. The variable domain in full, completed from reference TRBV18 and TRBJ1-1, reads NAGVMQNPRHLVRRRGQEARLRCSPMKGHSHVYWYRQLPEEGLKFMVYLQKENIIDESGMPKERFSAEFPKEGPSILRIQQVVRGDSAAYFCASSRMDTEAFFGQGTRLTVV.

This clone is medium-sized within its sample. The chain recombines TRBV18 with TRBJ1-6; tentatively, D is TRBD1 (6 bases). Trimming shortened V by 6 bases and J by 5 bases, and 14 bases separated the two germline ends. The length of the CDR3 is 15 residues. The germline V gene has CDR1 KGHSH and CDR2 LQKENI. CDR3 nucleotide sequence: TGTGCCAGCTCGGGGACACAACGAGATAATTCACCCCTCCACTTT. Translation gives CASSGTQRDNSPLHF.

CDR3 nucleotides: TGTGCCAGCAAGCAGACTAGCGCACCCTACGAGCAGTACTTC. Amino acid sequence: CASKQTSAPYEQYF. The rearrangement uses TRBV6-1 and TRBJ2-7, with 8 bases matching TRBD2. Germline CDR1 is MNHNS and CDR2 is SASEGT. This CDR3 comprises 14 residues. The J segment lost 2 bases and the V segment lost 7 bases, leaving 7 bases of the junction unmatched.